This is a list of T cell receptor beta chains from one sample in a study of blood T cell repertoires in COVID-19. Sequencing was performed with immunoSEQ multiplex PCR; in TCRdb, only in-frame clones are kept and a portion is missing. Among around 250,000 clones, roughly 89% were seen once, and the ten largest hold roughly 4.5%. Sample: peripheral blood. The receptors derive from a middle-aged woman who had recovered from COVID-19. Each CDR3 is given with its conserved first and last residue. The D gene is left open where the match is weak. Clone size is given for some rows only: seen once, a few or many times, or a class if the clone is expanded.

D gene: TRBD1
J gene: TRBJ2-7
clone size: NA
V gene: TRBV10-3
CDR3 length: 14
CDR3 protein: CATGLRDRANEQYF
CDR3 DNA: TGTGCCACAGGCCTCCGGGACAGGGCGAACGAGCAGTACTTC

D gene: TRBD2
J gene: TRBJ2-1
clone size: once
V gene: TRBV5-1
CDR3 length: 15
CDR3 protein: CASSTGTSGLNEQFF
CDR3 DNA: TGCGCCAGCAGCACCGGGACTAGCGGTTTGAATGAGCAGTTCTTC

D gene: TRBD1
J gene: TRBJ2-5
clone size: NA
V gene: TRBV3-1/TRBV3-2
CDR3 length: 13
CDR3 protein: CASSNRGQETQYF
CDR3 DNA: TGTGCCAGCAGCAACAGGGGCCAAGAGACCCAGTACTTC

D gene: NA
J gene: TRBJ1-1
clone size: NA
V gene: TRBV7-9
CDR3 length: 15
CDR3 protein: CASSLVGRMNTEAFF
CDR3 DNA: TGTGCCAGCAGCTTAGTTGGCCGCATGAACACTGAAGCTTTCTTT

D gene: NA
J gene: TRBJ2-3
clone size: NA
V gene: TRBV4-2
CDR3 length: 14
CDR3 protein: CASSQGAGTDTQYF
CDR3 DNA: TGTGCCAGCAGCCAAGGAGCAGGGACAGATACGCAGTATTTT

D gene: TRBD2
J gene: TRBJ2-7
clone size: NA
V gene: TRBV20-1
CDR3 length: 11
CDR3 protein: CSALLADEQYF
CDR3 DNA: TGCAGTGCTCTACTAGCGGACGAGCAGTACTTC

D gene: TRBD2
J gene: TRBJ2-3
clone size: once
V gene: TRBV7-9
CDR3 length: 13
CDR3 protein: CASSLTSPNTQYF
CDR3 DNA: TGTGCCAGCAGCCTGACTAGCCCAAATACGCAGTATTTT

D gene: TRBD1
J gene: TRBJ1-2
clone size: NA
V gene: TRBV5-1
CDR3 length: 15
CDR3 protein: CASSTGQGPLYGYTF
CDR3 DNA: TGCGCCAGCAGCACCGGACAGGGGCCCTTATATGGCTACACCTTC

D gene: TRBD2
J gene: TRBJ2-1
clone size: NA
V gene: TRBV4-1
CDR3 length: 17
CDR3 protein: CASSQESGTSGYNEQFF
CDR3 DNA: TGCGCCAGCAGCCAAGAGTCCGGGACTAGCGGATACAATGAGCAGTTCTTC

D gene: NA
J gene: TRBJ2-3
clone size: NA
V gene: TRBV9
CDR3 length: 15
CDR3 protein: CASSVDGGKADTQYF
CDR3 DNA: TGTGCCAGCAGCGTAGATGGCGGGAAGGCAGATACGCAGTATTTT

D gene: NA
J gene: TRBJ2-7
clone size: NA
V gene: TRBV28
CDR3 length: 11
CDR3 protein: CATRGSYEQYF
CDR3 DNA: TGTGCCACGAGGGGGTCCTACGAGCAGTACTTC

D gene: TRBD2
J gene: TRBJ2-3
clone size: NA
V gene: TRBV6-5
CDR3 length: 12
CDR3 protein: CASSYPGGSQYF
CDR3 DNA: TGTGCCAGCAGTTACCCGGGAGGTTCGCAGTATTTT